This T cell receptor (beta chain) was observed in a study of T-cell memory formation after mild COVID-19. Broader study findings: CD4/CD8 balance held among clones contracting day 15 to 85, and later expanders leaned CD4+. Contracting CD4+ clones were located mainly in CM and EM, and CD8+ clones in EMRA.

TCR alpha and TCR beta cDNA libraries carrying sample barcodes and UMIs came from 5'RACE with constant-segment primers. TCRdb re-analysed the 5' RACE reads in MiXCR, keeping a single row per CDR3 protein. The data contain some 130,000 distinct CDR3 sequences, under 30% of them singletons. Points on this clonotype: What it binds is not known.

The receptor comes from an adult woman who had mild COVID-19 (a few samples of this study predate the infection). Cell type and time point are not known. Sequences were obtained from PBMCs or a T cell subset sorted from them (not recorded which).

The CDR3 protein is CASSQVMGIPGNTIYF. In DNA, the CDR3 is TGCGCCAGCAGCCAAGTTATGGGAATCCCTGGAAACACCATATATTTT. The V gene is TRBV4-1, the J gene TRBJ1-3; D gene unclear. This CDR3 comprises 16 residues. With 1 base removed from V and 2 bases from J, the gap between germline ends came to 12 bases. Germline lookup yields CDR1 MGHRA and CDR2 YSYEKL.